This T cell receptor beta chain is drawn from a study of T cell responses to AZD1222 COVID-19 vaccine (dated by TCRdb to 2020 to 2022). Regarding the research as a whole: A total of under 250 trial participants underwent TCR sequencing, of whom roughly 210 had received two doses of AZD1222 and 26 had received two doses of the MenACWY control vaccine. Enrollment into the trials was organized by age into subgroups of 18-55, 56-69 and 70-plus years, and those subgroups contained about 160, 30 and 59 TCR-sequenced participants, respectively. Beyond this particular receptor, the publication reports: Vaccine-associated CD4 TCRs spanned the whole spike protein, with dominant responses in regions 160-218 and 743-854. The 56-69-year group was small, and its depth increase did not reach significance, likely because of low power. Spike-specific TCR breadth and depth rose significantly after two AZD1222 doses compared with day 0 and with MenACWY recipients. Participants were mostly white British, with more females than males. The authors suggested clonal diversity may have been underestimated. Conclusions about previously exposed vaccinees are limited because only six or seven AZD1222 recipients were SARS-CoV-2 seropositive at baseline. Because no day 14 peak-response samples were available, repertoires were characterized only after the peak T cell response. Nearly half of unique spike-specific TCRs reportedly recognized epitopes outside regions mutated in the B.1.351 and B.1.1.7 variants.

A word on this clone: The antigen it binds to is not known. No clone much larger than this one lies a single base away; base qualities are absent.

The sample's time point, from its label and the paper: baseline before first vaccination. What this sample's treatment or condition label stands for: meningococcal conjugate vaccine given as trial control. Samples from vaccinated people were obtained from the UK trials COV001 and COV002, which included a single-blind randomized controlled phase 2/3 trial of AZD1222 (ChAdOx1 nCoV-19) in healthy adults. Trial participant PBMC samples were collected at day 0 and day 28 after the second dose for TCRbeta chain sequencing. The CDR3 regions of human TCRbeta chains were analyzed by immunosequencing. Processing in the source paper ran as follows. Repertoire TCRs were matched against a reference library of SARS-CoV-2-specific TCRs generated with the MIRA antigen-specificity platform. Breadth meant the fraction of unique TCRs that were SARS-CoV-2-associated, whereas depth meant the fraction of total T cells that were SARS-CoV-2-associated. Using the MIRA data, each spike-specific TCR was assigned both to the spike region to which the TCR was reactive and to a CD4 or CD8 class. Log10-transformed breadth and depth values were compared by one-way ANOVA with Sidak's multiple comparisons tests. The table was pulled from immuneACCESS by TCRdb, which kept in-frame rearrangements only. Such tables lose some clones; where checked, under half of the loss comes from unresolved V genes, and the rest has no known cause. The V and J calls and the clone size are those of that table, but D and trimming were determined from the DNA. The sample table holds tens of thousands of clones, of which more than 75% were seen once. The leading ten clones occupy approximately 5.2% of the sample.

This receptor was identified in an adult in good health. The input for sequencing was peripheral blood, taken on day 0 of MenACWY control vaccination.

The CDR3: CASRDSSNQPQHF. The sequenced DNA is TGTGCCAGCAGAGACAGTAGCAATCAGCCCCAGCATTTT. This receptor chain uses TRBV28 and TRBJ1-5, and the D gene may be TRBD1, 5 bases matching. From a lookup of the germline V gene, CDR1 and CDR2 are MDHEN and SYDVKM. The cysteine opens and the phenylalanine closes a CDR3 of 13 amino acids. Of all the DNA, just the CDR3 is kept, 39 bases in frame from base 1. V is clipped by 6 bases and J by 0 bases, and the sequence between their germline boundaries is 6 bases long. Reference TRBV28 and TRBJ1-5 proteins supply the regions before and after the CDR3; the full variable domain is: DVKVTQSSRYLVKRTGEKVFLECVQDMDHENMFWYRQDPGLGLRLIYFSYDVKMKEKGDIPEGYSVSREKKERFSLILESASTNQTSMYLCASRDSSNQPQHFGDGTRLSIL.